A selection of T cell receptor beta chains follows, all from one sample in a study of T cell repertoires in cytomegalovirus infection. MiXCR, applied by TCRdb to the reads, yields one record per CDR3 protein. The data hold roughly 760,000 distinct CDR3 sequences, with less than 40% observed a single time. Sequencing used PBMCs. These receptors came from a human donor in good health (CMV status not recorded). Some clones in this sample may be carry-over from other donors' samples. The conserved cysteine and the conserved F or W are not part of the CDR3 here.

TRBJ2-5,TRBV5-1,ASSDTWGAQETQY
TRBJ2-1,TRBV6-1,ASLTPGGRDNEQF
TRBJ2-6,TRBV28,ASRQAGANVLT
TRBJ1-2,TRBV4-1,ASSQDDYGYT
TRBJ2-2,TRBV5-3,ASKLWQGVTGELF
TRBJ1-5,TRBV7-9,ASSAGGVNQPQH
TRBJ2-1,TRBV7-9,ASSQDHYNEQF
TRBJ1-1,TRBV29-1,SGIQGATNTEAF
TRBJ2-5,TRBV29-1,SVTRGPSQETQY
TRBJ1-6,TRBV12-3/TRBV12-4,ASSTGSNSPHH
TRBJ2-7,TRBV5-5,ASSLAGIMTDEQY
TRBJ2-2,TRBV6-5,ASRPETSGGNTGELF
TRBJ2-6,TRBV3-1,ASSHYRGPGANVLT
TRBJ1-5,TRBV20-1,SAGSGNQPQH
TRBJ2-7,TRBV28,ASSLPAGSFYEQY
TRBJ2-5,TRBV12-3/TRBV12-4,ASRPQGWRETQY
TRBJ2-2,TRBV12-3/TRBV12-4,ASSPSLRGRELF
TRBJ2-2,TRBV28,ASSPPGQGFSGELF
TRBJ2-7,TRBV7-8,ASSRGLAFYEQY
TRBJ1-2,TRBV7-9,ASSLEYGAYGYT
TRBJ2-5,TRBV12-3/TRBV12-4,ASRVTRQETQY
TRBJ2-1,TRBV28,ASSSLRRGGRNEQF
TRBJ1-4,TRBV6-1,ASSEVGTGREKLF
TRBJ2-5,TRBV7-8,ASRDRGPGETQY
TRBJ1-1,TRBV19,ASIRKLGESGSEAF
TRBJ1-1,TRBV7-2,ASSLEGGAEAF
TRBJ2-3,TRBV7-6,ASSTSRGTDTQS
TRBJ2-3,TRBV27,ASSGQGGWTDTQY
TRBJ2-2,TRBV28,ASLGGSIGELF
TRBJ1-3,TRBV9,ASSPQRGRSSGNTIY
TRBJ1-2,TRBV12-3/TRBV12-4,ARSGQGIVYT
TRBJ1-1,TRBV6-1,ASSELNWGTEAF
TRBJ2-2,TRBV29-1,SVEGFRQGDGELF
TRBJ2-2,TRBV7-8,ASSLKRGLGGELF
TRBJ2-5,TRBV20-1,SAPGGTSGRLGETQY
TRBJ2-7,TRBV5-4,ASSLYPGAGGSYEQY
TRBJ2-7,TRBV2,ASSETGGEQY
TRBJ2-1,TRBV6-2/TRBV6-3,ASSPGRRNEQF
TRBJ1-5,TRBV7-6,ASSLEPYRDKYSNQPQH
TRBJ2-2,TRBV7-9,ASSETVTGELF
TRBJ1-5,TRBV7-9,ASSLEGSSGGNQPQH
TRBJ2-5,TRBV7-2,ASSFTGTSQETQY
TRBJ1-4,TRBV28,ASCPGGVTTTNEKLF
TRBJ1-1,TRBV28,ASSSRTAPNTEAF
TRBJ2-7,TRBV4-1,ASSLGLAGDAGEQY